This record concerns one TCR beta chain sequence. The sample originates from a study of cytomegalovirus exposure and HLA in healthy donors. The PCR had 60 Vbeta and 13 Jbeta primers. Some clones are missing from TCRdb's copy, which holds only in-frame ones; the method was immunoSEQ multiplex PCR. The sample features approximately 93,000 clones, with 3% to 3.5% in its top ten. Trimming pared 4 bases from V and 13 bases from J, leaving 19 bases between. The germline gives CDR1 GTSNPN, CDR2 SVGIG (reference sequence). The CDR3 covers 12 residues. This clonotype was sampled from a woman aged 25-40 years in good health and CMV-seronegative. Sequencing input: PBMCs. V is TRBV30 and J is TRBJ1-2, with D perhaps matching TRBD1 (5 bases). For the CDR3, the DNA is TGTGCCTGGAACCCCGGACTATTCGGGGGCACCTTC. This codes for CAWNPGLFGGTF.